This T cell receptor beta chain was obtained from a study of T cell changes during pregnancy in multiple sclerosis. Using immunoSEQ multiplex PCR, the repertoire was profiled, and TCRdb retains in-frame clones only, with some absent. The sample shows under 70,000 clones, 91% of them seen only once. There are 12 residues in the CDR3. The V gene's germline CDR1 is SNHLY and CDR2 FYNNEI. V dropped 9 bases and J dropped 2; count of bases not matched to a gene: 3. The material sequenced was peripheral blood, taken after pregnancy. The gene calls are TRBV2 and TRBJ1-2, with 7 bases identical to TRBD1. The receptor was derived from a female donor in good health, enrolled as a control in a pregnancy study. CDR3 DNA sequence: TGTGCCAGTAAGACAGGGAACTATGGCTACACCTTC. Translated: CASKTGNYGYTF.